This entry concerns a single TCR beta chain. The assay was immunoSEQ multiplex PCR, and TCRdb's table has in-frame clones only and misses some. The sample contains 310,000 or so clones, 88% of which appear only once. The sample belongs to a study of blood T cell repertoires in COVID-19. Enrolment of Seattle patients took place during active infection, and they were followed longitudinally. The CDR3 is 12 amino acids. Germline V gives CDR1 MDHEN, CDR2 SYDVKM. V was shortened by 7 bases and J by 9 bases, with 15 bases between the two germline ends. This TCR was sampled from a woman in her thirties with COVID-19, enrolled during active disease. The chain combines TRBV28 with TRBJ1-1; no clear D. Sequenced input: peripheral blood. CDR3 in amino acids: CASKVPGNKAFF. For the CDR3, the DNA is TGTGCCAGCAAAGTACCAGGTAATAAAGCTTTCTTT.